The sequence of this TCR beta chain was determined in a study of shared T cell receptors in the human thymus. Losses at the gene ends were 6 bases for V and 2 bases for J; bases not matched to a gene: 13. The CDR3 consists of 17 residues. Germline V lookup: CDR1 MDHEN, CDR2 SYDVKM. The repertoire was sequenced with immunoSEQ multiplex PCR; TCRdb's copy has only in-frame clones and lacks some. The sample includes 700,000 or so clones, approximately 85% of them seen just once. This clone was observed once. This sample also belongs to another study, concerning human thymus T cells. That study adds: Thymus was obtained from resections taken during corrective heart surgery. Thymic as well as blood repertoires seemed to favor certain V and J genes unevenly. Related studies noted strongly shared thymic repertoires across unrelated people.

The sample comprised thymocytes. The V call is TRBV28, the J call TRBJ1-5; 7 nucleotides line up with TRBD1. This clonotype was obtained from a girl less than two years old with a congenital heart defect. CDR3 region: CASSLIPPTGCNQPQHF. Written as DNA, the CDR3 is TGTGCCAGCAGCCTGATCCCCCCGACAGGGTGCAATCAGCCCCAGCATTTT.